One and the same sample provided the 10 T cell receptor beta chains below, sequenced in a study of shared clonotypes between healthy human individuals. Using immunoSEQ multiplex PCR, the repertoire was profiled, and TCRdb retains in-frame clones only, with some absent. The sample has some 1 million clones, about 75% seen once. Sequenced material: memory CD4+ T cells sorted from blood. Subset noted: CD45RA-negative fraction. The receptors derive from a man younger than 30 in good health.

This sequence joins TRBV6-5 and TRBJ1-1; possibly TRBD1 for D (5 bases). Trimming removed 0 bases from V and 0 bases from J, with 11 bases in between. CDR1 and CDR2 (germline): MNHEY, SVGAGI. CDR3 size: 16 residues. CDR3 DNA sequence: TGTGCCAGCAGTTACTCAGGTGGGGGGTTGAACACTGAAGCTTTCTTT. Translated, it gives CASSYSGGGLNTEAFF.

This clone was picked up one time. The chain recombines TRBV10-2 with TRBJ2-7; a weak D match, TRBD2 (6 bases). V lost 7 bases and J lost 3, with 16 bases in between. The CDR3 totals 14 residues. The V gene's germline CDR1 is WSHSY and CDR2 SAAADI. The CDR3 here is CASTATSGVYEQYF. The DNA of the CDR3 is TGCGCCAGCACAGCGACTAGTGGGGTCTACGAGCAGTACTTC.

This sequence joins TRBV10-3 and TRBJ1-1; TRBD1 agrees at 8 bases. Trimming cost V 6 bases and J 0 bases; bases outside gene matches: 3. The CDR3 totals 14 residues. Germline V gene data show CDR1 as ENHRY and CDR2 as SYGVKD. The CDR3 nucleotides read TGTGCCATCAGCCAGGACAGGGTGAACACTGAAGCTTTCTTT. Protein: CAISQDRVNTEAFF.

The chain recombines TRBV6-5 with TRBJ2-7; TRBD1 agrees at 7 bases. V was clipped by 6 bases and J by 5 bases; unmatched bases: 10. CDR1 and CDR2 from the germline V gene are MNHEY and SVGAGI. The CDR3 loop spans 14 amino acids. CDR3 nucleotides: TGTGCCAGCAGCCGAGATCACAGGGGCGACGAGCAGTACTTC. It specifies CASSRDHRGDEQYF.

The chain is built from TRBV10-2 and TRBJ1-1, with D tentatively TRBD1 (5 bases). Germline V gives CDR1 WSHSY, CDR2 SAAADI. The CDR3 runs 13 residues. The V end lost 7 bases, the J end lost 3 bases, and 12 bases lay between the germline ends. CDR3 sequence (DNA): TGCGCCAGCATGGGGGATTGGTACACTGAAGCTTTCTTT. This sequence encodes CASMGDWYTEAFF.

The genes are TRBV5-4 and TRBJ1-4, with a weak D call TRBD1 (5 bases). This CDR3 contains 15 residues. Trimming left V 4 bases short and J 3 bases short, with 13 bases between. CDR1 and CDR2 (germline): SGHNT, YYREEE (reference sequence). In nucleotides, the CDR3 is TGTGCCAGCAGCCCAGGGCGGTCGGCTAATGAAAAACTGTTTTTT. It translates to CASSPGRSANEKLFF.

V gene TRBV5-4 combines with J gene TRBJ1-2; D possibly corresponds to TRBD1 (6 bases). This CDR3 comprises 16 residues. Germline loops: CDR1 SGHNT, CDR2 YYREEE (reference sequence). With 3 bases removed from V and 8 bases from J, the gap between germline ends came to 23 bases. The CDR3 loop is CASSWYWTVPIGGYTF. CDR3 nucleotide sequence: TGTGCCAGCAGCTGGTATTGGACAGTCCCCATAGGGGGCTACACCTTC.

V and J are TRBV6-5 and TRBJ1-2, with D unresolved. The germline CDR1 and CDR2 sequences are MNHEY and SVGAGI. V was cut by 4 bases and J by 4 bases, with 16 bases left in between. The CDR3 has 15 amino acids. The chain's CDR3 is CASSSTGGLGYGYTF. The CDR3 bases are TGTGCCAGCAGTTCAACCGGAGGTCTGGGCTATGGCTACACCTTC.

This clone was detected many times. The chain uses TRBV19 and TRBJ1-2; D call uncertain. CDR1 and CDR2 (germline): LNHDA, SQIVND (reference sequence). Deletions cut 2 bases from V and 7 bases from J, with 11 bases between. The CDR3 runs to 13 residues. Here the CDR3 reads CASSITVQSGYTF. The CDR3 bases are TGTGCCAGTAGTATAACGGTCCAAAGTGGCTACACCTTC.

The chain carries TRBV9 and TRBJ2-3; 11 positions agree with TRBD2. CDR1 SGDLS and CDR2 YYNGEE come from the germline V gene. The CDR3 has 16 residues. V shed 1 base and J 2 bases; nucleotides not matched to a gene: 3. In DNA, the CDR3 is TGTGCCAGCAGCGTACTAGCGGGGGGCGTCACAGATACGCAGTATTTT. Its translation: CASSVLAGGVTDTQYF.